These 20 T cell receptor beta chains were sequenced from one sample in a study of regulatory T cells in long-lasting Graves disease. Construction of the TCR beta libraries employed iRepertoire HTBI primers in conjunction with Arm-PCR of CDR3 regions. TCRdb re-called the multiplex PCR reads through MiXCR, storing one row per CDR3 protein. The repertoire holds 360,000 or so distinct CDR3 sequences, with roughly 17% as singletons. As to time point: newly diagnosed GD, antithyroid drugs for less than 3 months. The authors made the TCR library using RNA they extracted from PBMCs. These same records also appear under a second study, on T cells in Graves' hyperthyroidism and ophthalmopathy.

Sequences were derived from peripheral blood mononuclear cells (PBMCs), sampled at new diagnosis, from a patient treated with antithyroid drugs. All receptors come from a woman younger than 30 with Graves disease.

This clonotype was found many times. This CDR3 reads CASSLGAGGSNIQYF. The CDR3 DNA follows: TGCGCCAGCAGCTTGGGTGCGGGAGGATCAAACATTCAGTACTTC. The rearrangement links TRBV5-1 to TRBJ2-4; the match to TRBD2 covers 8 bases. V gave up 0 bases and J gave up 6 bases; unmatched junction bases: 5. In germline, CDR1 is SGHRS, CDR2 YFSETQ. CDR3 length: 15 amino acids.

This clonotype was detected many times. This chain connects TRBV27 to TRBJ2-3, with D perhaps matching TRBD2 (5 bases). Trimming cost V 1 base and J 6 bases, with 8 bases left between them. Germline V gene data show CDR1 as MNHEY and CDR2 as SMNVEV (reference sequence). The length of the CDR3 is 13 residues. For the CDR3, the DNA is TGTGCCAGCAGTTTATTAGCGACCGATACGCAGTATTTT. Translation gives CASSLLATDTQYF.

There are a few counts of this clonotype. The chain employs TRBV28 and TRBJ2-7; the match to TRBD2 covers 13 bases. The CDR3 totals 16 residues. J gave up 3 bases and V 5 bases, and 7 bases lay outside the gene matches. CDR1 is MDHEN, CDR2 SYDVKM, per germline. The CDR3 DNA follows: TGTGCCAGCAGTCCCCCGGGACTAGCGGGACTCTACGAGCAGTACTTC. It yields the protein CASSPPGLAGLYEQYF.

This clonotype was recorded at least ten times. The chain recombines TRBV5-1 with TRBJ1-1; TRBD1 matches at 9 bases. The CDR3 consists of 14 residues. With 4 bases clipped from V and 1 base from J, the junction kept 2 bases outside the gene matches. Per germline, CDR1 SGHRS and CDR2 YFSETQ. The CDR3 is CASSGQGTNTEAFF. The CDR3 DNA reads as TGCGCCAGCAGCGGACAGGGGACGAACACTGAAGCTTTCTTT.

This clonotype was observed many times. The chain joins TRBV3-1 to TRBJ1-1, with D possibly matching TRBD1 (6 bases). CDR1 and CDR2 (germline): LGHDT, YNNKEL (reference sequence). The V end lost 1 base, the J end lost 6 bases, and 12 bases lay between the germline ends. This CDR3 has 14 amino acids. As DNA, the CDR3 is TGTGCCAGCAGCCAAGGCACAGGGAGGGCTGAAGCTTTCTTT. This translates into CASSQGTGRAEAFF.

This clonotype appeared a few times. This sequence joins TRBV18 and TRBJ2-7; D unclear. The CDR3 contains 14 residues. The V end lost 3 bases, the J end lost 4 bases, and 13 bases lay between the germline ends. Per the germline V gene, CDR1 is KGHSH and CDR2 is LQKENI. CDR3 sequence reads: CASSPDGIEYEQYF. The CDR3 bases are TGTGCCAGCTCACCCGACGGTATTGAATACGAGCAGTACTTC.

The J gene is TRBJ2-5, the V gene TRBV20-1; D is unresolved. The length of the CDR3 is 11 residues. The ends were cut back, 0 bases at V and 5 bases at J, with 4 bases in the middle. Germline CDR1 reads DFQATT; CDR2 reads SNEGSKA (reference sequence). The CDR3: CSARDTETQYF. CDR3 DNA: TGCAGTGCTAGAGATACTGAGACCCAGTACTTC.

Worth noting for this clonotype: Possible read error: a much larger clone is one base away. This chain uses TRBV27 with TRBJ1-1; D perhaps matches TRBD1 (5 bases). V lost 6 bases and J lost 4, with 15 bases in between. The CDR3 length is 14 residues. Looked up from germline, CDR1 is MNHEY and CDR2 is SMNVEV (reference sequence). The CDR3 DNA reads as TGTGCCAGCAGCCTCACTAGACAGAGCACTGAAGCTTTCTTT. Translated, it gives CASSLTRQSTEAFF.

This chain uses TRBV28 with TRBJ1-3; D gene unclear. Germline values: CDR1 MDHEN, CDR2 SYDVKM. The CDR3 is made up of 14 amino acids. Trimming took off 8 bases at V and 0 bases at J, with 11 bases between the two ends. The CDR3 is CASGQADSGNTIYF. CDR3 nucleotide sequence: TGTGCCAGCGGGCAGGCCGACTCTGGAAACACCATATATTTT.

This clonotype has at least ten counts. V is TRBV5-1 and J is TRBJ2-7; TRBD1 agrees at 10 bases. CDR3 size: 19 residues. CDR1 and CDR2 (germline): SGHRS, YFSETQ. The V and J ends lost 3 bases and 6 bases, in that order; junction bases with no gene match: 21. CDR3 sequence reads: CASSWGPGQGLDRTSEQYF. In DNA form, the CDR3 reads TGCGCCAGCAGCTGGGGACCGGGACAGGGGTTAGATAGAACCTCCGAGCAGTACTTC. Based on the CDR3 plus reference TRBV5-1 and TRBJ2-7, the full variable domain is KAGVTQTPRYLIKTRGQQVTLSCSPISGHRSVSWYQQTPGQGLQFLFEYFSETQRNKGNFPGRFSGRQFSNSRSEMNVSTLELGDSALYLCASSWGPGQGLDRTSEQYFGPGTRLTVT.

The rearrangement uses TRBV18 and TRBJ1-3; D is uncertain. V dropped 2 bases and J dropped 0 bases, with 8 bases sitting between them. The CDR3 runs 15 residues. Germline-derived CDR1 and CDR2 are KGHSH and LQKENI. The CDR3 DNA reads as TGTGCCAGCTCACCAACGTCTAGCTCTGGAAACACCATATATTTT. It translates to CASSPTSSSGNTIYF.

This clonotype appeared many times. This CDR3 is CASASLQNYNEQFF. CDR3 coding DNA: TGTGCCAGCGCCTCCCTGCAGAACTACAATGAGCAGTTCTTC. The chain links TRBV11-2 to TRBJ2-1; the D is unclear. Germline lookup yields CDR1 SGHAT and CDR2 FQNNGV. Trimming left V 8 bases short and J 3 bases short, with 14 bases between. The CDR3 totals 14 residues.

The table lists this clonotype with many counts. V gene TRBV6-1 combines with J gene TRBJ1-6; tentatively, D is TRBD1 (5 bases). The CDR3 extends over 12 amino acids. Germline V CDR1 and CDR2: MNHNS, SASEGT. V was clipped by 8 bases and J by 7 bases, with 9 bases between them. CDR3 residues: CASRSGNSPLHF. CDR3 nucleotide sequence: TGTGCCAGCCGATCAGGGAATTCACCCCTCCACTTT.

This clonotype was detected many times. This chain joins TRBV9 and TRBJ2-1, with 9 bases matching TRBD2. V gave up 0 bases and J gave up 5 bases; unmatched junction bases: 6. Germline CDR1 reads SGDLS; CDR2 reads YYNGEE. The CDR3 totals 16 residues. CDR3: CASSVVSGSPHNEQFF. CDR3 nucleotide sequence: TGTGCCAGCAGCGTAGTTAGCGGGAGTCCTCACAATGAGCAGTTCTTC.

Ten or more counts support this clonotype. V is TRBV5-5 and J is TRBJ2-5; D may be TRBD1 (5 bases). Germline-derived CDR1 and CDR2 are SGHKS and YYEKEE (reference sequence). The CDR3 has 14 amino acids. Trimming removed 3 bases at V and 4 bases at J, with 13 bases between. The CDR3 DNA sequence: TGTGCCAGCAGCTCCCAGGGAATCGGAGAGACCCAGTACTTC. Translation gives CASSSQGIGETQYF.

This clonotype was picked up many times. This chain uses TRBV7-9 with TRBJ1-5, with D possibly TRBD1 on 5 matching bases. V lost 0 bases, J lost 3 bases, and 12 bases lay in between. The CDR3 contains 16 residues. CDR1 is SEHNR and CDR2 is FQNEAQ in the germline V gene (reference sequence). Here the CDR3 reads CASSLAGGTYNQPQHF. The CDR3 bases are TGTGCCAGCAGCTTAGCGGGGGGAACCTACAATCAGCCCCAGCATTTT.

This clonotype was recorded at least ten times. V is TRBV11-2 and J is TRBJ2-3; D remains unclear. Trimming took off 5 bases at V and 4 bases at J, with 13 bases between the two ends. This CDR3 has 14 residues. From germline, CDR1 is SGHAT and CDR2 FQNNGV. This CDR3 is CASSRPMLADTQYF. The CDR3 region has the DNA TGTGCCAGCAGCCGACCGATGTTAGCAGATACGCAGTATTTT.

This sequence joins TRBV3-1 and TRBJ1-2; D is unresolved. V was clipped by 0 bases and J by 5 bases, with 7 bases between them. The V gene's germline CDR1 is LGHDT and CDR2 YNNKEL (reference sequence). There are 13 residues in the CDR3. DNA of the CDR3: TGTGCCAGCAGCCAAGAGCGATTATATGGCTACACCTTC. This translates into CASSQERLYGYTF. The variable domain in full, with the rest retrieved from reference TRBV3-1 and TRBJ1-2, is DTAVSQTPKYLVTQMGNDKSIKCEQNLGHDTMYWYKQDSKKFLKIMFSYNNKELIINETVPNRFSPKSPDKAHLNLHINSLELGDSAVYFCASSQERLYGYTFGSGTRLTVV.

This clonotype was counted between two and nine times. The rearrangement links TRBV24-1 to TRBJ2-7; TRBD2 matches at 10 bases. CDR3 length equals 14 residues. The ends lost 6 bases at V and 5 bases at J; junction bases unmatched: 6. The germline CDR1 and CDR2 sequences are KGHDR and SFDVKD. CDR3 region: CATSPSGSPHEQYF. The CDR3 DNA sequence: TGTGCCACCAGTCCTAGCGGGAGTCCCCACGAGCAGTACTTC.

The genes are TRBV29-1 and TRBJ1-2, with D perhaps TRBD1 (6 bases). Trimming pared 4 bases from V and 5 bases from J, leaving 14 bases between. Germline V CDR1 and CDR2: SQVTM, ANQGSEA. There are 13 residues in the CDR3. The CDR3 loop reads CSVGGDNGYGYTF. In DNA form, the CDR3 reads TGCAGCGTTGGGGGGGACAACGGATATGGCTACACCTTC.